A single TCR beta chain is shown here with its context. V lost 3 bases to trimming and J lost 3 bases, with 5 bases between them. This CDR3 spans 12 amino acids. Germline CDR1 LNHDA, CDR2 SQIVND (reference sequence). These data come from a study of cytotoxic CD8 clonotypes in ibrutinib-treated CLL. Sequenced by immunoSEQ multiplex PCR; TCRdb stores in-frame clones only, minus some. Of about 63,000 clones listed, approximately 57% are singletons. J is TRBJ2-5 and V is TRBV19, with D hard to call. This TCR was sampled from a human donor with chronic lymphocytic leukemia. The source material was PBMCs, sampled after 12 months of ibrutinib treatment. The CDR3 reads CASSIPKETQYF. The DNA for the CDR3 is TGTGCCAGTAGTATTCCAAAAGAGACCCAGTACTTC.